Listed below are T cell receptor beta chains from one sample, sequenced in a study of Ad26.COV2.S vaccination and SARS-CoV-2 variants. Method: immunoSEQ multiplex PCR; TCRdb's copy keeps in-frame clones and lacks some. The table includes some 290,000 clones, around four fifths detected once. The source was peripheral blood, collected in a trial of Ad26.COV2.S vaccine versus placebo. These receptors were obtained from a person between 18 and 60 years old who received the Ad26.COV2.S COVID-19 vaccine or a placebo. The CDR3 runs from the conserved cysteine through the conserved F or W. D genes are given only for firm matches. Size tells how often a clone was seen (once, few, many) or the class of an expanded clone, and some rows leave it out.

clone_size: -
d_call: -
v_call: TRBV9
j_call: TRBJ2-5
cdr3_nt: TGTGCCAGCAGCGCCCAAGGTAGGGGCCAAGAGACCCAGTACTTC
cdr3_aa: CASSAQGRGQETQYF

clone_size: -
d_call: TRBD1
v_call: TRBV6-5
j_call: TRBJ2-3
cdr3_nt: TGTGCCAGCAACTCGGGGGACAGGGTTTCAGATACGCAGTATTTT
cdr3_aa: CASNSGDRVSDTQYF

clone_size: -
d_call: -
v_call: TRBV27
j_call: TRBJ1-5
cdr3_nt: TGTGCCAGCAGTTTGTATGGAGATCAGCCCCAGCATTTT
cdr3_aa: CASSLYGDQPQHF

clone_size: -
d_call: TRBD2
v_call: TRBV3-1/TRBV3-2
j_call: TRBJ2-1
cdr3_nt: TGTGCCAGCAGCCAAACGGGACTAGCGCCCGACAATGAGCAGTTCTTC
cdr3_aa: CASSQTGLAPDNEQFF

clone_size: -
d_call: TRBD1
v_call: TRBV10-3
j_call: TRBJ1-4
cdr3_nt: TGTGCCATCAGTGAACGGGACAGGGGATTGAATGAAAAACTGTTTTTT
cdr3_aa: CAISERDRGLNEKLFF

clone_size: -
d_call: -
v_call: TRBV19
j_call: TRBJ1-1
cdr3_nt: TGTGCCAGCCCTCCCGGTCTGAACACTGAAGCTTTCTTT
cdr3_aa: CASPPGLNTEAFF

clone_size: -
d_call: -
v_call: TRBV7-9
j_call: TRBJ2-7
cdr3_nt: TGTGCCAGCAGCTTAGATCCGGGACTGACCTACGAGCAGTACTTC
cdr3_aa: CASSLDPGLTYEQYF

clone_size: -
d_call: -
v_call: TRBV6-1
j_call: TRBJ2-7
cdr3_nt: TGTGCCAGCAGTGAAATGAGTAGTACCGCCTACGAGCAGTACTTC
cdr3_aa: CASSEMSSTAYEQYF

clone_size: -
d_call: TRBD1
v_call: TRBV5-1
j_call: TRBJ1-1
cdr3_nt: TGCGCCAGCAGCCCCCGACAGGGGATCGGCGCTGAAGCTTTCTTT
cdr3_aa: CASSPRQGIGAEAFF

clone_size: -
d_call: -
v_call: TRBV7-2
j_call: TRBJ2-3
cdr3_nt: TGTGCCAGCACCTCCGAGCTAATCACAGATACGCAGTATTTT
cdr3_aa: CASTSELITDTQYF

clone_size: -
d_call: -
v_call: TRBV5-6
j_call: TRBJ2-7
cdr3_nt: TGTGCCAGCAGCCTGGGGATAGAACAACACTACGAGCAGTACTTC
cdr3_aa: CASSLGIEQHYEQYF

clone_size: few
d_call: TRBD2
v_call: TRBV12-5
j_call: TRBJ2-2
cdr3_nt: TGTGCTAGTGGTTTGGCCGCCGGGACTAGCGTGGCCGGGGAGCTGTTTTTT
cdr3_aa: CASGLAAGTSVAGELFF

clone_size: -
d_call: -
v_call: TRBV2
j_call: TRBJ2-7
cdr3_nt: TGTGCCAGCAGGACAGACCCTTCGGGCGAGCAGTACTTC
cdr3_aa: CASRTDPSGEQYF

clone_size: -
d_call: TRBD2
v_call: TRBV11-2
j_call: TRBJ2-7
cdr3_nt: TGTGCCAGCAGCTTAGACTCCGGACGGGGGGTCTACGAGCAGTACTTC
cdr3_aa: CASSLDSGRGVYEQYF

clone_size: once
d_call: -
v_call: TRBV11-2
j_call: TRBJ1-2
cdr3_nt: TGTGCCAGCAGCTTTAGTGGGGGGAACTATGGCTACACCTTC
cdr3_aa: CASSFSGGNYGYTF

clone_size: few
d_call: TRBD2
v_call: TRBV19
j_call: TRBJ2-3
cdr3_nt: TGTGCCAGTAGTATCCGACTAGCGGGGGGGCCCGGCACAGATACGCAGTATTTT
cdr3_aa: CASSIRLAGGPGTDTQYF

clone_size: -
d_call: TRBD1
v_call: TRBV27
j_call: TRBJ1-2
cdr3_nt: TGTGCCAGCAGGGGCAGGGGGTTGCTTAACTATGGCTACACCTTC
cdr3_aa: CASRGRGLLNYGYTF

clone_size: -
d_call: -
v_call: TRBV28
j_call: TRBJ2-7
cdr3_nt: TGTGCCAGCAGTTTTTTGGGAGGAAGTAACTACGAGCAGTACTTC
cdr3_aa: CASSFLGGSNYEQYF

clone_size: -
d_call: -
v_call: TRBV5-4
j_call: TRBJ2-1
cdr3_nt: TGTGCCAGCAGCTTGGCTTGGGGACGCGGTGAGCAGTTCTTC
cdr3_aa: CASSLAWGRGEQFF

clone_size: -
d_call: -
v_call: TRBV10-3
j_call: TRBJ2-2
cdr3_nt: TGTGCCATAGGGCGGGCGCGGGACACCGGGGAGCTGTTTTTT
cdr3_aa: CAIGRARDTGELFF

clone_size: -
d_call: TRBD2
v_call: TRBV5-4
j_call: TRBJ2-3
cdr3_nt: TGTGCCAGCAGCTGGCGGGAGGGGGAACATACGCAGTATTTT
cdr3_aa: CASSWREGEHTQYF

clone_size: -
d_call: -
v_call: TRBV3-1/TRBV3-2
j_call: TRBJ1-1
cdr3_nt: TGTGCCAGCAGCCAAGGGGTTGCGGAAAACACTGAAGCTTTCTTT
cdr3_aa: CASSQGVAENTEAFF

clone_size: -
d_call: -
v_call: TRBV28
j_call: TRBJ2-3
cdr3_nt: TGTGCCAGCAGCTCCCCCGGGGGTACTAAAGGGGATACGCAGTATTTT
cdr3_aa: CASSSPGGTKGDTQYF

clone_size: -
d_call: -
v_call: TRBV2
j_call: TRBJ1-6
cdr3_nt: TGTGCCAGCAGTGAAGAGGGGAATTCACCCCTCCACTTT
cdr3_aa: CASSEEGNSPLHF

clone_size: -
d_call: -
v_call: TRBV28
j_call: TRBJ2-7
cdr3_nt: TGTGCCAGTATTTCCAGGGGGACTCGGTACGAGCAGTACTTC
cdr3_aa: CASISRGTRYEQYF

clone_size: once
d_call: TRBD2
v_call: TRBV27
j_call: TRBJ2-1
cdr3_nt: TGTGCCAGCAGTTTAAGAGGGACTAGCGAGTACAATGAGCAGTTCTTC
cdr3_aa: CASSLRGTSEYNEQFF

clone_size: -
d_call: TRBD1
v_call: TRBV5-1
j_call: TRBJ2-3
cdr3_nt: TGCGCCAGCAGTCGGGGACAGGGGAGCCCCCTAGGGCAGGGTACGCAGTATTTT
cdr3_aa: CASSRGQGSPLGQGTQYF

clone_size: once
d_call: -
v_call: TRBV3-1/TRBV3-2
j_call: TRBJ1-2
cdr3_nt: TGTGCCAGCAGCCAATCCAGCGGGGATGGCTACACCTTC
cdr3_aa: CASSQSSGDGYTF

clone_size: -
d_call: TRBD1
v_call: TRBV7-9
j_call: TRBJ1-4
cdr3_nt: TGTGCCAGCAGCCGTTTCTCCGGGACAGGGGATGAAAAACTGTTTTTT
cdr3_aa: CASSRFSGTGDEKLFF

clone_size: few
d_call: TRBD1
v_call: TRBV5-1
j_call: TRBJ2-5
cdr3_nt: TGCGCCAGCAGCCAATTGACAGGGGGCGCAATTGGAGAGACCCAGTACTTC
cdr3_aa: CASSQLTGGAIGETQYF

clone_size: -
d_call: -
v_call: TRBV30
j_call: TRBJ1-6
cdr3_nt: TGTGCCTGGAGTGTGGGAGGGCTGGGTTCACCCCTCCACTTT
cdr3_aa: CAWSVGGLGSPLHF

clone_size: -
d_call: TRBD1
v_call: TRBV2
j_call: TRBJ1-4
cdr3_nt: TGTGCCAGCCTCCGGGACAGGGGCGGTGAAAAACTGTTTTTT
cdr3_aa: CASLRDRGGEKLFF

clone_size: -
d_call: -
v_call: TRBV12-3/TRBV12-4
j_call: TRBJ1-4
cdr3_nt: TGTGCCAGCAGCCCCGCAACTAATGAAAAACTGTTTTTT
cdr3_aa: CASSPATNEKLFF

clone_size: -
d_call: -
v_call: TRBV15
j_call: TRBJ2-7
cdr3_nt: TGTGCCACCAGCAGAGCCCGGGGAGCCTCCTACTACGAGCAGTACTTC
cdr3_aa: CATSRARGASYYEQYF

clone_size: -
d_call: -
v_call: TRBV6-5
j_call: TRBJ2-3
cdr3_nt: TGTGCCAGCAGTTACTCTGGGGGCGGTACGCAGTATTTT
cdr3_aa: CASSYSGGGTQYF

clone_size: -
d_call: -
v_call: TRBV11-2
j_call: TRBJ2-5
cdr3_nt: TGTGCCAGCAGCTTAGAGGGGATAGGGGCATGGGAGACCCAGTACTTC
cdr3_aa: CASSLEGIGAWETQYF

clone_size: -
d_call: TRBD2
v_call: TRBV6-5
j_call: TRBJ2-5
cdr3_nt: TGTGCCAGCAGCGCAGGACTAGCGGTACAAGAGACCCAGTACTTC
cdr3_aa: CASSAGLAVQETQYF

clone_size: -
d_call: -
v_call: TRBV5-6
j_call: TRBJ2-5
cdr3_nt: TGTGCCAGCAGCTTGGACCAAGAGACCCAGTACTTC
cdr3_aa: CASSLDQETQYF

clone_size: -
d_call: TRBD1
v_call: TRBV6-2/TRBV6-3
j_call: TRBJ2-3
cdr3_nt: TGTGCCAGCAGTTACTCGAGGACAGGGCGTTTAAGGACAGATACGCAGTATTTT
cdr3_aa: CASSYSRTGRLRTDTQYF

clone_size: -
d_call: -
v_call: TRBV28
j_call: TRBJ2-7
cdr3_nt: TGTGCCAGCAGTTTTTCCCTAACCGGGACGGTCAGGTACGAGCAGTACTTC
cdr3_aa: CASSFSLTGTVRYEQYF

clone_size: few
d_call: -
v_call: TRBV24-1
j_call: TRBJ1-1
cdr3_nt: TGTGCCACCAGGGGGAGGGAAACTGAAGCTTTCTTT
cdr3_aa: CATRGRETEAFF

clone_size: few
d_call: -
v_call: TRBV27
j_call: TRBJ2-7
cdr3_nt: TGTGCCAGCAGTAAGACAGTGAGCTACGAGCAGTACTTC
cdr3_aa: CASSKTVSYEQYF

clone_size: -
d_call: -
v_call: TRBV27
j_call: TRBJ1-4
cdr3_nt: TGTGCCAGCGCCCTATTTACCCAGGGTGGCGAAAAACTGTTTTTT
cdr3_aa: CASALFTQGGEKLFF

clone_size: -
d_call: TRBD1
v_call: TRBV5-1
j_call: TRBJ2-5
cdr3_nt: TGCGCCAGCAGCTCTCCAGGGACAGGGGACAACCAAGAGACCCAGTACTTC
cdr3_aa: CASSSPGTGDNQETQYF

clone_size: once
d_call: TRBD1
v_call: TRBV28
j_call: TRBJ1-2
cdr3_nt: TGTGCCAGCAGCCGAGTTTTGGACAGGGGGAACTATGGCTACACCTTC
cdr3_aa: CASSRVLDRGNYGYTF

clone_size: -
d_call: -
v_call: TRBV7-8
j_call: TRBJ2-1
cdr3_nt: TGTGCCAGCAGCTTAATGGAGTATGAGCAGTTCTTC
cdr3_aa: CASSLMEYEQFF

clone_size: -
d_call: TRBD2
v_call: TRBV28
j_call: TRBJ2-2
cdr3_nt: TGTGCCAGCAGTTCGAGACTAGCGGGGGGAACCGGGGAGCTGTTTTTT
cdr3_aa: CASSSRLAGGTGELFF

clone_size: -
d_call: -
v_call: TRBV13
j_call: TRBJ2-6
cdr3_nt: TGTGCCAGCAGCGTAGGCCTCGGGCTAGCCTCTGGGGCCAACGTCCTGACTTTC
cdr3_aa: CASSVGLGLASGANVLTF

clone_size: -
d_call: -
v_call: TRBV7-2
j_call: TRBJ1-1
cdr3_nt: TGTGCCAGCAGCTTATACGGATTGAACACTGAAGCTTTCTTT
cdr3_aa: CASSLYGLNTEAFF

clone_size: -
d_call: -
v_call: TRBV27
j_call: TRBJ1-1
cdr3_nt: TGTGCCAGCAGTTCCGGACAAACGAACACTGAAGCTTTCTTT
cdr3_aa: CASSSGQTNTEAFF

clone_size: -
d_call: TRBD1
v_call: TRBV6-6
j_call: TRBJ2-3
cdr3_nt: TGTGCCAGCAGGGACAGGGACAGAAGCACAGATACGCAGTATTTT
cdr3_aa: CASRDRDRSTDTQYF

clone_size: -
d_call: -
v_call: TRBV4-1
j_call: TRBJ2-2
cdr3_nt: TGCGCCAGCAGGAAAACTGGGGACACCGGGGAGCTGTTTTTT
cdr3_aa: CASRKTGDTGELFF